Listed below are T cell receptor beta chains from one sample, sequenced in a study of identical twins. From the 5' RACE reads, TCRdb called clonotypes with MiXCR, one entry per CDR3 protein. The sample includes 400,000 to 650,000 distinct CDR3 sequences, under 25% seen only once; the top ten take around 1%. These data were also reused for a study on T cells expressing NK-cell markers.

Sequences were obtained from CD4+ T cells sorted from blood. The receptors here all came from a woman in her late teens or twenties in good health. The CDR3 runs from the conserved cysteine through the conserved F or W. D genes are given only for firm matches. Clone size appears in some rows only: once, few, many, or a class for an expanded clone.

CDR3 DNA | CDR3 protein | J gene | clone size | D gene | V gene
TGTGCCAGCAGTTCCTCCGGGACTAGGGAAGACAATGAGCAGTTCTTC | CASSSSGTREDNEQFF | TRBJ2-1 | few | TRBD2 | TRBV6-5
TGCGCCAGCAGCTTGGAGATGCCAGGGGATGATGAGCAGTTCTTC | CASSLEMPGDDEQFF | TRBJ2-1 | few | NA | TRBV5-1
TGTGCCAGCAGCCAAGGCGATTACGAGCAGTACTTC | CASSQGDYEQYF | TRBJ2-7 | many | NA | TRBV3-1
TGCAGCGTGGACAACGGGGGCTGGGGGTACAATGAGCAGTTCTTC | CSVDNGGWGYNEQFF | TRBJ2-1 | NA | NA | TRBV29-1
TGTGCCAGCAGCTCAAGGACAGGGACGAACACTGAAGCTTTCTTT | CASSSRTGTNTEAFF | TRBJ1-1 | NA | TRBD1 | TRBV5-5
TGCGCCAGCAGCTCTAGACTAGCGGCTGACGAGCAGTACTTC | CASSSRLAADEQYF | TRBJ2-7 | NA | TRBD2 | TRBV5-1
TGCAGTGCTAGAGATCCAGGCAGGGGTAACTATGGCTACACCTTC | CSARDPGRGNYGYTF | TRBJ1-2 | few | NA | TRBV20-1
TGCAGTGCTCACCCGGGGGAGGGGGGCAATGAGCAGTTCTTC | CSAHPGEGGNEQFF | TRBJ2-1 | few | NA | TRBV20-1
TGTGCCAGCAGTCCAACAGGAACCGGGGAGCTGTTTTTT | CASSPTGTGELFF | TRBJ2-2 | many | NA | TRBV5-1
TGCAGTGTCCCAGGACAGGCAATCTCTGGAAACACCATATATTTT | CSVPGQAISGNTIYF | TRBJ1-3 | NA | TRBD1 | TRBV20-1
TGTGCCAGCAGTGCCCCAGGGTATGGGGGAGAGACCCAGTACTTC | CASSAPGYGGETQYF | TRBJ2-5 | NA | NA | TRBV28
TGTGCCAGCAGTTTAGGGACCAACTCTGGAAACACCATATATTTT | CASSLGTNSGNTIYF | TRBJ1-3 | NA | NA | TRBV12-3/TRBV12-4
TGCGCCAGCAGCCTACAACCGGGACAGCCTGCCTACGAGCAGTACTTC | CASSLQPGQPAYEQYF | TRBJ2-7 | NA | TRBD1 | TRBV5-1
TGTGCCAGCACGGCCTCCAACATTCAGTACTTC | CASTASNIQYF | TRBJ2-4 | few | NA | TRBV6-8
TGTGCCAGCAGCCCTTGGGGGAATCCCTACAATGAGCAGTTCTTC | CASSPWGNPYNEQFF | TRBJ2-1 | NA | NA | TRBV7-2
TGCGCCAGCAGCCCAGCATTGGGACTGATGGACATTCAGTACTTC | CASSPALGLMDIQYF | TRBJ2-4 | once | NA | TRBV4-3
TGCGCCAGCAGCCGGGCAGGGGGTGGAGATACGCAGTATTTT | CASSRAGGGDTQYF | TRBJ2-3 | NA | TRBD1 | TRBV5-1
TGTGCCAGCAGCCAAGAGGCCGGGACTAGCCATGAGCAGTTCTTC | CASSQEAGTSHEQFF | TRBJ2-1 | NA | TRBD2 | TRBV3-1
TGTAGGGGGGGGAACACCGGGGAGCTGTTTTTT | CRGGNTGELFF | TRBJ2-2 | NA | NA | TRBV6-5
TGCAGTGTGATTGGGGTCTCCTACAATGAGCAGTTCTTC | CSVIGVSYNEQFF | TRBJ2-1 | many | NA | TRBV20-1
TGTGCCAGCAGCGGACTGACTAGCCGCCAAGAGACCCAGTACTTC | CASSGLTSRQETQYF | TRBJ2-5 | NA | TRBD2 | TRBV14
TGCGCCAGCAGCTCACAGGACGCGGCTTACAATGAGCAGTTCTTC | CASSSQDAAYNEQFF | TRBJ2-1 | many | NA | TRBV5-1
TGTGCCAGCAGCTTAGAATCTCTAGCGGGATGGGCCGGGGAGCTGTTTTTT | CASSLESLAGWAGELFF | TRBJ2-2 | NA | TRBD2 | TRBV7-6
TGTGCCATCACGTCTACGCTAAGCACAGATACGCAGTATTTT | CAITSTLSTDTQYF | TRBJ2-3 | many | NA | TRBV10-3
TGCAGCGTTGAAAGAGGGAACCAAGAGACCCAGTACTTC | CSVERGNQETQYF | TRBJ2-5 | NA | NA | TRBV29-1
TGCGCCAGCAGTCCTCACTTAAGCTCCTACAATGAGCAGTTCTTC | CASSPHLSSYNEQFF | TRBJ2-1 | many | NA | TRBV4-3
TGTGCCAGCAGCCATAAAGCGGGGGGTTCCTACAATGAGCAGTTCTTC | CASSHKAGGSYNEQFF | TRBJ2-1 | NA | TRBD2 | TRBV4-2
TGCGCCAGCAGCTTGATCCCTAGCGGGGCCTACGAGCAGTACTTC | CASSLIPSGAYEQYF | TRBJ2-7 | few | TRBD2 | TRBV5-1
TGTGCCAGCAGCCCCGGACGGGCGTCAGATACGCAGTATTTT | CASSPGRASDTQYF | TRBJ2-3 | NA | NA | TRBV7-2
TGCAGTGCTCTCGCAAGGAGGAGGAATGAGCAGTTCTTC | CSALARRRNEQFF | TRBJ2-1 | NA | NA | TRBV20-1
TGCAGTGCTTCTATGACAGGGGGACCCTCCTACAATGAGCAGTTCTTC | CSASMTGGPSYNEQFF | TRBJ2-1 | NA | TRBD1 | TRBV20-1
TGCAGTGCTAGGTTGACCCGCGGGAGCTACGAGCAGTACTTC | CSARLTRGSYEQYF | TRBJ2-7 | few | TRBD2 | TRBV20-1
TGTGACAGCAGCGTAGATAGACTAGCTGGTGAGCAGTACTTC | CDSSVDRLAGEQYF | TRBJ2-7 | NA | TRBD2 | TRBV9
TGTGCCAGCAGTTTGTCCGGGACGGGAGGCTACACCTTC | CASSLSGTGGYTF | TRBJ1-2 | NA | NA | TRBV6-2/TRBV6-3
TGTGCCAGCAGCCAACGGACAGGGCGGGAAGGGTGGTACTTC | CASSQRTGREGWYF | TRBJ2-7 | NA | TRBD1 | TRBV7-8
TGTGCCAGCAGCTTAGACAGGGGTGAGCAGTTCTTC | CASSLDRGEQFF | TRBJ2-1 | few | NA | TRBV11-3
TGCAGTGCTAGAGGGAGAACTAGCGGGAACCCCCTCACAGATACGCAGTATTTT | CSARGRTSGNPLTDTQYF | TRBJ2-3 | NA | TRBD2 | TRBV20-1
TGTGCCAGCAGCCTAAGGGACAGGGGAAACACCATATATTTT | CASSLRDRGNTIYF | TRBJ1-3 | NA | TRBD1 | TRBV7-2
TGTGCCAGCAGCCGCGCGGGCGGGGACTACAATGAGCAGTTCTTC | CASSRAGGDYNEQFF | TRBJ2-1 | NA | NA | TRBV7-2
TGTGCCATCAGTGAGTCGCCAGGGATTGGTGAAAAACTGTTTTTT | CAISESPGIGEKLFF | TRBJ1-4 | NA | NA | TRBV10-3
TGTGCCAGCAGCCTACTTAGGGTCGGATCCTCTGGAAACACCATATATTTT | CASSLLRVGSSGNTIYF | TRBJ1-3 | many | NA | TRBV6-1
TGCGCCAGCAGACCGACAGGGGGAGGTCAGCCCCAGCATTTT | CASRPTGGGQPQHF | TRBJ1-5 | few | TRBD1 | TRBV5-1
TGCAGTGCTAGAGAAGAAGGTAGAGGGGAGGCCGGGGAGCTGTTTTTT | CSAREEGRGEAGELFF | TRBJ2-2 | few | NA | TRBV20-1
TGTGCCATTTCCCTTAGGGGCGAGGGCACAGATACGCAGTATTTT | CAISLRGEGTDTQYF | TRBJ2-3 | NA | NA | TRBV12-3/TRBV12-4
TGTGCCAGCAGCTTGTGGGGGGCCCGGACTGAAGCTTTCTTT | CASSLWGARTEAFF | TRBJ1-1 | NA | NA | TRBV5-6
TGTGCCAGCAGTGCTCCAGGAACAGATACGCAGTATTTT | CASSAPGTDTQYF | TRBJ2-3 | NA | NA | TRBV25-1
TGTGCCAGCAGCTTAGCGGGAGCGATCCGAGATACGCAGTATTTT | CASSLAGAIRDTQYF | TRBJ2-3 | once | NA | TRBV7-2
TGCAGTGCCACCAAGGGGACTAGCAGCAATGAGCAGTTCTTC | CSATKGTSSNEQFF | TRBJ2-1 | NA | TRBD2 | TRBV20-1
TGTGCCAGCAGTTTAACGGGAGGGCCGGACGAGCAGTACTTC | CASSLTGGPDEQYF | TRBJ2-7 | many | TRBD2 | TRBV27
TGTGCCATCAGGGAGCTGGAGACCCAGTACTTC | CAIRELETQYF | TRBJ2-5 | NA | NA | TRBV10-3
TGCGCCAGCAGCTTGACGAGCCTGGGGAACTATGGCTACACCTTC | CASSLTSLGNYGYTF | TRBJ1-2 | NA | NA | TRBV5-1
TGTGCCAGCAGCTTAGTTCACAGTGCCTACAATGAGCAGTTCTTC | CASSLVHSAYNEQFF | TRBJ2-1 | NA | NA | TRBV7-2
TGTGCCAGCAGTGGGTGGACAGGGTCGGCCGGGGAGCTGTTTTTT | CASSGWTGSAGELFF | TRBJ2-2 | NA | TRBD1 | TRBV6-4
TGTGCCAGTAGTATGACCTTCGATGGGGATACGCAGTATTTT | CASSMTFDGDTQYF | TRBJ2-3 | NA | NA | TRBV19
TGTGCCAGCAGTCCCCCCGCGGGGGGGAGGGATGAGCAGTTCTTC | CASSPPAGGRDEQFF | TRBJ2-1 | NA | TRBD2 | TRBV3-1
TGCAGTGCTGCCCTAGCGGGAGCCTACGAGCAGTACTTC | CSAALAGAYEQYF | TRBJ2-7 | NA | TRBD2 | TRBV20-1
TGTGCCAGCAGCTTAGGGCGGACTAGTTTCAATGAGCAGTTCTTC | CASSLGRTSFNEQFF | TRBJ2-1 | NA | TRBD2 | TRBV7-9
TGTGCCAGCAGAACAGGTCGGGGACGAGAATTCTTC | CASRTGRGREFF | TRBJ2-1 | NA | NA | TRBV7-3
TGTGCCAGCAGCGAGGGGACAGCAGGTGGGGAGCTGTTTTTT | CASSEGTAGGELFF | TRBJ2-2 | NA | TRBD1 | TRBV25-1
TGTGCCAGCAGTGACTACGGGATTTACGAGCAGTACTTC | CASSDYGIYEQYF | TRBJ2-7 | NA | NA | TRBV2